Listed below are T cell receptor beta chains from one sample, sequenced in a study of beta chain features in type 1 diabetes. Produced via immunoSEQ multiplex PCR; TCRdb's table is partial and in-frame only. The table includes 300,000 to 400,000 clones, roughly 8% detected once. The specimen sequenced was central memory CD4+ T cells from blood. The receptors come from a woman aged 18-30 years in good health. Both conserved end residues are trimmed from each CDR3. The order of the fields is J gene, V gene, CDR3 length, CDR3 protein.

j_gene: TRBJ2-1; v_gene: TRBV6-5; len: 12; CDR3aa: ASSRRVRYNEQF
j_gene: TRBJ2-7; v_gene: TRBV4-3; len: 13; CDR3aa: ASSHRKQGTYEQY
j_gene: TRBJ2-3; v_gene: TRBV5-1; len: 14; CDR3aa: ASSLELAGGTDTQY
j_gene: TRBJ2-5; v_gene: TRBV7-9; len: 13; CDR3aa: ASSWILEYQETQY
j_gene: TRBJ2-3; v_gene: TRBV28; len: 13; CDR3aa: ASSSSGSFTDTQY
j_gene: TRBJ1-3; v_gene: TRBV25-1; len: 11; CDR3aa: ASSLSQGNTIY
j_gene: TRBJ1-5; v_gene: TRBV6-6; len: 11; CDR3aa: ASSYLVDQPQH
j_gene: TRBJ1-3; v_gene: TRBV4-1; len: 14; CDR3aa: ASSQESTNSGNTIY
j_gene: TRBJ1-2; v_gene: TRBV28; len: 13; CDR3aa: ATLSGTGARYGYT
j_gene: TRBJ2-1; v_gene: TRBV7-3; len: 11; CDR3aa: ASSPRIYNEQF
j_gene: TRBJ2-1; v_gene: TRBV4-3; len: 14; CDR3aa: ASSQTGTGSYNEQF
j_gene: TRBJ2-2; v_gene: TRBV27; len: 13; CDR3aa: ASSPDRGLAGELF
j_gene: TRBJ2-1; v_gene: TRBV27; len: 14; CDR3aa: ASRPEVAGSNYQQF
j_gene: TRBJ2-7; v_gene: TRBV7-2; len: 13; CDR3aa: ASTTTGTGAYEQY
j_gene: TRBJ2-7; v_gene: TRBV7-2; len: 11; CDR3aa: ASSNTGGYEQY
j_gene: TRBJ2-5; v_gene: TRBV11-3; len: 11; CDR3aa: ASSLANRETQY
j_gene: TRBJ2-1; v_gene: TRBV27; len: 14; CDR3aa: ASSLSGLAGRNEQF
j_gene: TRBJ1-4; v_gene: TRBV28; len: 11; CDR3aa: ASQPGPREKLF
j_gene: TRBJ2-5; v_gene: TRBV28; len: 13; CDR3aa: ASRGTRDYQETQY
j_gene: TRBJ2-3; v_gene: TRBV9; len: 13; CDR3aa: ASSVGGGSTDTQY
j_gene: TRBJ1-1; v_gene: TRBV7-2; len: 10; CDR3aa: ATDRMNTEAF
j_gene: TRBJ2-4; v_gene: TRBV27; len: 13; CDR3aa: ASATGPLAKNIQY
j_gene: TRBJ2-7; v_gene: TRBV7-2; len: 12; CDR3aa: ASSLNRGYYEQY
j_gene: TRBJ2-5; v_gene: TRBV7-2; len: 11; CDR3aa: ASSPGQGASQY
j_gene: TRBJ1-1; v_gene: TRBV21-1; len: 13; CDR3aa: ASSITSGVSTEAF
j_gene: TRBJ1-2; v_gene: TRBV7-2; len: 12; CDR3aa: ASSRMTGGYGYT
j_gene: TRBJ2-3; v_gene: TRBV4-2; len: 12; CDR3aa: ASSQDLNGRLQY
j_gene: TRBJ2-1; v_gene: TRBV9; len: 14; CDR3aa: ASSVVGLAGVGEQF
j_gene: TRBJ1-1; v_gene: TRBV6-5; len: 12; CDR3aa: ASSLQGPNTEAF
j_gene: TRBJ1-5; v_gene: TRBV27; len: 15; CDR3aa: ASSPMTGANSNQPQH
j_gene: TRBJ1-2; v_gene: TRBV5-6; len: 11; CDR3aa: ASRGHRSDGYT
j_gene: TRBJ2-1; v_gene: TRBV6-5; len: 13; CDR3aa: ASSRTGDVGNEQF
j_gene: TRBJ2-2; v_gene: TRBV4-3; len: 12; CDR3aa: ASSQGGLVGELF